The 27 T cell receptor beta chains below come from one sample, sequenced in a study of sequential checkpoint blockade in melanoma. Stated treatment: randomized to nivolumab then ipilimumab (arm A) or the reverse (arm B). Data came from immunoSEQ multiplex PCR; TCRdb stores just in-frame clones and leaves some out. The sample carries approximately 20,000 clones, 73% recorded once. The source was tumor tissue (inferred from file names), collected from a patient given nivolumab and ipilimumab in sequence. These receptors all stem from a human donor with melanoma.

The chain is built from TRBV11-3 and TRBJ2-2, with 12 bases fitting TRBD2. Germline values: CDR1 SGHNT, CDR2 YENEEA. The V gene end was trimmed by 3 bases and the J gene end by 6 bases; junction bases not matched to a gene: 2. The CDR3 runs 15 residues. CDR3 in DNA: TGTGCCAGCAGCTTGGGACTAGCGGGTTCCGGGGAGCTGTTTTTT. It specifies CASSLGLAGSGELFF.

The chain employs TRBV19 and TRBJ2-1; D may correspond to TRBD1 or TRBD2 (5 bases each). The germline V and J ends were trimmed by 3 bases and 5 bases, with 8 bases remaining between them. This CDR3 has 13 amino acids. CDR1 is LNHDA, CDR2 SQIVND, per germline (reference sequence). The CDR3 DNA reads as TGTGCCAGTAGTATCGGGACCAACAATGAGCAGTTCTTC. Translating it yields CASSIGTNNEQFF.

The chain combines TRBV19 with TRBJ1-2, with D hard to call. Between the trimmed V and J ends, which lost 3 bases and 7 bases, there was a span of 12 bases. The germline CDR1 and CDR2 sequences are LNHDA and SQIVND (reference sequence). The CDR3 loop spans 13 amino acids. The CDR3, as DNA: TGTGCCAGTAGTATCGGGCTTCTGAGTGGCTACACCTTC. It specifies CASSIGLLSGYTF.

V and J are TRBV19 and TRBJ1-1, with D unresolved. The germline V and J ends were trimmed by 4 bases and 5 bases, with 14 bases remaining between them. The CDR3 covers 14 residues. Germline assignment: CDR1 LNHDA and CDR2 SQIVND (reference sequence). The CDR3 is CASSRPPSRTEAFF. CDR3 DNA: TGTGCCAGTAGTAGGCCTCCCTCAAGGACTGAAGCTTTCTTT.

The rearrangement links TRBV6-8 to TRBJ2-2; TRBD2 agrees at 10 bases. The CDR3 totals 15 residues. Trimming cost V 4 bases and J 7 bases; bases outside gene matches: 6. In germline, CDR1 is MNHGY, CDR2 SAAAGT. Here the CDR3 DNA reads TGTGCCAGCAGTTTGATAGCGGGAGGTTTCGGGGAGCTGTTTTTT. Its protein is CASSLIAGGFGELFF.

The J gene is TRBJ1-4, the V gene TRBV19, with D maybe TRBD1 (5 bases). Germline V lookup: CDR1 LNHDA, CDR2 SQIVND (reference sequence). V lost 7 bases and J 3 bases, leaving 21 bases between the germline ends. The CDR3 covers 17 residues. CDR3 residues: CASTRDGVPGPNEKLFF. The CDR3 coding sequence is TGTGCCAGTACCAGGGACGGCGTACCGGGGCCTAATGAAAAACTGTTTTTT.

About this clone: One end of the junction fails to match germline, which may point to a read error. The chain is built from TRBV27 and TRBJ2-1; TRBD2 matches 9 bases. CDR3 length equals 16 residues. The germline V gene has CDR1 MNHEY and CDR2 SMNVEV (reference sequence). In DNA form, the CDR3 reads TGTGCCACCAGTGACCCCCGGACTAGCGAGTACAATGAGCAGTTCTTC. It encodes CATSDPRTSEYNEQFF.

This clone came up a few times. V gene TRBV28 combines with J gene TRBJ2-3; either TRBD1 or TRBD2 may supply D (6 bases each). V dropped 6 bases and J dropped 1 base, with 14 bases sitting between them. Germline CDR1 is MDHEN and CDR2 is SYDVKM. The CDR3 has 15 amino acids. CDR3 amino acids: CASRWGRGGTDTQYF. The DNA for the CDR3 is TGTGCCAGCAGATGGGGGCGGGGTGGCACAGATACGCAGTATTTT.

This clone was counted only a few times. This chain uses TRBV11-3 with TRBJ1-4; a possible D gene is TRBD1 (5 bases). The CDR3 has 16 residues. Germline V gene sequence: CDR1 SGHNT, CDR2 YENEEA. Trimming removed 2 bases at V and 5 bases at J, with 15 bases between. The DNA of the CDR3 is TGTGCCAGCAGCTTAAACGGGGCAGGGATAAATGAAAAACTGTTTTTT. Protein sequence: CASSLNGAGINEKLFF.

The genes are TRBV18 and TRBJ1-3; possibly TRBD1 for D (5 bases). The CDR3 length is 21 residues. Germline lookup yields CDR1 KGHSH and CDR2 LQKENI. Trimming pared 3 bases from V and 0 bases from J, leaving 27 bases between. Here the CDR3 DNA reads TGTGCCAGCTCACCGGTTTTGGGCAGGGAGGACCCACGGTCCTCTGGAAACACCATATATTTT. Its protein product is CASSPVLGREDPRSSGNTIYF.

The V call is TRBV19, the J call TRBJ2-1; no definite D call. The CDR3 is 12 amino acids. Per germline, CDR1 LNHDA and CDR2 SQIVND (reference sequence). Trimming left V 6 bases short and J 2 bases short, with 5 bases between. As DNA, the CDR3 is TGTGCCAGTAGAACTACCTACAATGAGCAGTTCTTC. This codes for CASRTTYNEQFF. Complete variable domain (other parts from reference TRBV19 and TRBJ2-1): DGGITQSPKYLFRKEGQNVTLSCEQNLNHDAMYWYRQDPGQGLRLIYYSQIVNDFQKGDIAEGYSVSREKKESFPLTVTSAQKNPTAFYLCASRTTYNEQFFGPGTRLTVL.

The chain joins TRBV6-8 to TRBJ2-1; TRBD2 might be the D (7 bases). The CDR3 is 17 residues long. Trimming cost V 5 bases and J 0 bases, with 17 bases left between them. CDR1 is MNHGY and CDR2 is SAAAGT in the germline V gene. CDR3 DNA: TGTGCCAGCAGTGATGAAGGGGGGGAAAGCTCCTACAATGAGCAGTTCTTC. It is translated as CASSDEGGESSYNEQFF.

V and J are TRBV6-8 and TRBJ2-6, with D tentatively TRBD1 (5 bases). From germline, CDR1 is MNHGY and CDR2 SAAAGT. This CDR3 is built from 17 residues. Trimming pared 7 bases from V and 2 bases from J, leaving 18 bases between. CDR3: CASKIELGAPGANVLTF. The CDR3 DNA reads TGTGCCAGCAAGATCGAGTTAGGGGCCCCTGGGGCCAACGTCCTGACTTTC.

In regard to this clone: At one end, the junction sequence differs from germline, possibly due to a read error. The gene calls are TRBV11-3 and TRBJ2-1; tentatively, D is TRBD1 (6 bases). The CDR3 extends over 15 amino acids. CDR1 and CDR2 (germline): SGHNT, YENEEA. Here the CDR3 DNA reads TGTGCCAGCAGCGTAGAAGGACAGCCCTACAATGAGCAGTTCTTC. This gives the protein CASSVEGQPYNEQFF.

This sequence joins TRBV28 and TRBJ2-7; D remains unclear. Per the germline V gene, CDR1 is MDHEN and CDR2 is SYDVKM. The CDR3 has 15 residues. Trimming took 3 bases from V and 1 from J, leaving 13 bases between them. The CDR3 DNA sequence: TGTGCCAGCAGTTTGGGCTCGGGCGGATCCTACGAGCAGTACTTC. Its protein product is CASSLGSGGSYEQYF.

The gene calls are TRBV7-4 and TRBJ2-5, with 8 bases matching TRBD1. The CDR3 covers 13 residues. CDR1 is SGHVT, CDR2 SQSDAQ, per germline. With 3 bases clipped from V and 5 bases from J, the junction kept 2 bases outside the gene matches. CDR3 in amino acids: CASSFRQGETQYF. CDR3 sequence (DNA): TGTGCCAGCAGCTTTCGACAGGGGGAGACCCAGTACTTC.

The genes are TRBV11-3 and TRBJ2-1; D is unresolved. Trimming left V 5 bases short and J 0 bases short, with 11 bases between. The CDR3 has 15 amino acids. CDR1 and CDR2 (germline): SGHNT, YENEEA. CDR3 sequence reads: CASSQQLSSYNEQFF. The CDR3 bases are TGTGCCAGCAGCCAACAGTTGAGCTCCTACAATGAGCAGTTCTTC.

This rearrangement joins TRBV28 to TRBJ1-1; TRBD1 matches at 9 bases. With V trimmed by 7 bases and J by 0 bases, 9 bases remained unmatched. The CDR3 contains 16 residues. The germline CDR1 and CDR2 sequences are MDHEN and SYDVKM. CDR3 nucleotides: TGTGCCAGCATTGTGGCTGGACAGGGGTTGAACACTGAAGCTTTCTTT. Its translation: CASIVAGQGLNTEAFF.

J is TRBJ2-2 and V is TRBV19; D perhaps matches TRBD2 (7 bases). The V end lost 3 bases, the J end lost 0 bases, and 17 bases lay between the germline ends. Germline V gene lookup returns CDR1 LNHDA and CDR2 SQIVND (reference sequence). The CDR3 has 18 amino acids. This CDR3 is CASSMGGPTYANTGELFF. The CDR3 nucleotides read TGTGCCAGTAGTATGGGGGGGCCGACTTACGCGAACACCGGGGAGCTGTTTTTT.

The chain joins TRBV7-5 to TRBJ1-1. TRBV7-5 corresponds to a pseudogene. This CDR3 contains 15 residues. CDR3: CASSTWDRLNTEAFF. As DNA, the CDR3 is TGTGCCAGCAGCACATGGGACCGATTGAACACTGAAGCTTTCTTT.

This clone was recorded a few times. The V and J genes are TRBV19 and TRBJ1-3, with D possibly TRBD1 on 6 matching bases. V shed 8 bases and J shed 2 bases, with 19 bases lying between them. The CDR3 consists of 16 residues. Germline CDR1 and CDR2: LNHDA and SQIVND (reference sequence). Here the CDR3 reads CASRPLGQTAGNTIYF. DNA of the CDR3: TGTGCCAGTCGTCCACTCGGACAGACCGCTGGAAACACCATATATTTT.

This clone was seen a handful of times. The chain recombines TRBV30 with TRBJ1-2; possible D gene TRBD1, 5 bases. The V end lost 2 bases, the J end lost 7 bases, and 14 bases lay between the germline ends. The CDR3 has 13 amino acids. Looked up from germline, CDR1 is GTSNPN and CDR2 is SVGIG (reference sequence). In DNA, the CDR3 is TGTGCCTGGAGTATGGGGGATGGAGGTGGCTACACCTTC. Residues: CAWSMGDGGGYTF.

The chain uses TRBV2 and TRBJ2-3; 9 positions agree with TRBD2. Germline V gene lookup returns CDR1 SNHLY and CDR2 FYNNEI. Unmatched junction bases numbered 7, after V lost 6 bases and J lost 3 bases. The CDR3 runs 15 residues. CDR3 DNA sequence: TGTGCCAGCAGCGGGGAGCGGGGGGAAACAGATACGCAGTATTTT. Protein product: CASSGERGETDTQYF.

The gene calls are TRBV6-8 and TRBJ1-2; the D is unclear. Trimming took off 6 bases at V and 4 bases at J, with 12 bases between the two ends. The CDR3 extends over 13 amino acids. Germline lookup yields CDR1 MNHGY and CDR2 SAAAGT. The CDR3 DNA reads as TGTGCCAGCAGCGACCCGGGAACCTATGGCTACACCTTC. It yields the protein CASSDPGTYGYTF.

The rearrangement uses TRBV11-3 and TRBJ1-1; TRBD1 matches 10 bases. CDR3 length equals 15 residues. The trim removed 6 bases at V and 8 bases at J, leaving 12 bases unmatched. CDR1 and CDR2 (germline): SGHNT, YENEEA. CDR3 bases: TGTGCCAGCAGTCTCCTCGGGACAGGGGAAAGCGAAGCTTTCTTT. Translation gives CASSLLGTGESEAFF.

The chain recombines TRBV11-3 with TRBJ1-6; D possibly corresponds to TRBD1 (5 bases). This CDR3 has 15 amino acids. V was trimmed by 7 bases and J by 0 bases, leaving 10 bases between them. Germline-derived CDR1 and CDR2 are SGHNT and YENEEA. CDR3 nucleotides: TGTGCCAGCAAACAGGAGAGCTCCTATAATTCACCCCTCCACTTT. Its protein product is CASKQESSYNSPLHF.

This clone was counted a single time. The chain combines TRBV19 with TRBJ1-1; D may be TRBD1 (6 bases). Germline lookup yields CDR1 LNHDA and CDR2 SQIVND (reference sequence). The CDR3 extends over 12 amino acids. The germline V and J ends were trimmed by 3 bases and 9 bases, with 11 bases remaining between them. The DNA of the CDR3 is TGTGCCAGTAGTATGATCACAGGGAAAGCTTTCTTT. It yields the protein CASSMITGKAFF.